The TCR beta chain described here comes from a study of blood T cells in healthy people across ages. Whole-study findings and limits: The study lacked donor CMV status, which possibly confounded expanded clonotype changes. Whereas aged donors had fewer naive CD4+ cells, long-lived donors had more of them and higher diversity. Researchers said unsorted PBMCs prevented a conclusive naive versus antigen-experienced comparison. In these data, TCR beta diversity tracked strongly with naive T cell percentage.

Using a J-beta primer mix together with a sample-barcoded 5' primer, a second PCR was run for about 6 to 12 cycles. Each CDR3 protein is one row after TCRdb ran MiXCR on the 5' RACE reads. The table lists under 1,000,000 distinct CDR3 sequences, around 36% of them singletons, with over 10% in the top ten. This CDR3 has 13 amino acids. Trimming stripped 8 bases from V and 5 bases from J, with 12 bases between. Per germline, CDR1 MNHNY and CDR2 SVGAGI (reference sequence). Comment on this clonotype: Antigen specificity is unknown.

The TCR originated in a man between 18 and 29 years old in good health. The J gene is TRBJ2-2, the V gene TRBV6-6, with a weak D call TRBD1 (6 bases). Material: blood. The chain's CDR3 is CASAKGDTGELFF. In nucleotides, the CDR3 is TGTGCCAGCGCCAAGGGGGATACCGGGGAGCTGTTTTTT.